A single sample gave rise to the 14 T cell receptor beta chains below, sequenced in a study of T cell responses to AZD1222 COVID-19 vaccine. Some clones are missing from TCRdb's copy, which holds only in-frame ones; the method was immunoSEQ multiplex PCR. The data contain about 150,000 clones, roughly nine tenths of them singletons. This sample comprised peripheral blood, obtained on day 0 of AZD1222 vaccination. These receptors came from an adult in good health.

This chain links TRBV20-1 with TRBJ1-1; no clear D gene. Per germline, CDR1 DFQATT and CDR2 SNEGSKA (reference sequence). Trimming left V 5 bases short and J 2 bases short, with 6 bases between. CDR3 length: 11 amino acids. The CDR3 spells CSARINTEAFF. The CDR3 DNA sequence: TGCAGTGCTCGGATTAACACTGAAGCTTTCTTT.

CDR3 nucleotides: TGCGCCAGCAGCTCCGCCTTATTGGAGGGCACAGATACGCAGTATTTT. Its translation is CASSSALLEGTDTQYF. The J gene is TRBJ2-3, the V gene TRBV5-1, with D perhaps matching TRBD2 (5 bases). The CDR3 is 16 amino acids. In germline, CDR1 is SGHRS, CDR2 YFSETQ. With 3 bases removed from V and 1 base from J, the gap between germline ends came to 15 bases.

This rearrangement joins TRBV6-5 to TRBJ2-3; 13 nucleotides align to TRBD2. CDR1 is MNHEY and CDR2 is SVGAGI in the germline V gene. J lost 3 bases, V lost 7 bases, and 4 bases had no gene match. This CDR3 comprises 15 residues. The CDR3 region has the DNA TGTGCCAGCAAAGGACTAGCGGGAGAAACAGATACGCAGTATTTT. Translation gives CASKGLAGETDTQYF.

This clone was detected a few times. This chain uses TRBV4-2 with TRBJ1-2; tentatively, D is TRBD1 (5 bases). V gave up 3 bases and J gave up 7 bases, with 18 bases separating them. CDR3 length: 15 amino acids. Germline CDR1 and CDR2: LGHNA and YNFKEQ. CDR3 nucleotides: TGTGCCAGCAGCCAGGAAGGGACGTCCCGGGGTGGCTACACCTTC. Translated: CASSQEGTSRGGYTF.

V and J are TRBV3-1 (or the pseudogene TRBV3-2) and TRBJ2-5, with TRBD1 as a possible D gene (6 bases). Germline V gene lookup returns CDR1 LGHDT and CDR2 YNNKEL (reference sequence). The CDR3 sequence is 17 residues long. Trimming took off 2 bases at V and 1 base at J, with 17 bases between the two ends. CDR3 coding DNA: TGTGCCAGCAGCCAAAGCCTCGCGGACAGACTCCAAGAGACCCAGTACTTC. Its protein is CASSQSLADRLQETQYF.

This clone came up a few times. One junction end disagrees with the germline gene, perhaps due to a read error. The chain has TRBV24-1 and TRBJ1-2, with 7 bases fitting TRBD1. Germline V gene data show CDR1 as KGHDR and CDR2 as SFDVKD. The CDR3 is 12 amino acids. This CDR3 is CATRGTAYGYTF. The DNA of the CDR3 is TGTGCGACCAGGGGGACAGCTTATGGCTACACCTTC.

The chain couples TRBV5-6 to TRBJ2-1; TRBD1 or TRBD2 may be the D gene (5 bases each). This CDR3 is built from 14 residues. V was pared by 6 bases and J by 5 bases, with 15 bases between. From germline, CDR1 is SGHDT and CDR2 YYEEEE. This CDR3 reads CASTQLGRNNEQFF. CDR3 bases: TGTGCCAGCACCCAATTGGGACGGAACAATGAGCAGTTCTTC.

The chain links TRBV21-1 to TRBJ1-3. TRBV21-1 is deemed a pseudogene. CDR3 length equals 14 residues. The CDR3 bases are TGTGCCAGCAGCGCCCGGGACGGAGGAAACACCATATATTTT. This sequence encodes CASSARDGGNTIYF.

In its sample, this clone was seen a few times. This sequence joins TRBV28 and TRBJ2-2; D is unclear. Per the germline V gene, CDR1 is MDHEN and CDR2 is SYDVKM. Deletions cut 1 base from V and 8 bases from J, with 5 bases between. The CDR3 runs to 12 residues. The CDR3 sequence: CASSLSWGELFF. The CDR3 nucleotides read TGTGCCAGCAGTTTATCCTGGGGGGAGCTGTTTTTT. The full variable domain, rest sourced from reference TRBV28 and TRBJ2-2, is DVKVTQSSRYLVKRTGEKVFLECVQDMDHENMFWYRQDPGLGLRLIYFSYDVKMKEKGDIPEGYSVSREKKERFSLILESASTNQTSMYLCASSLSWGELFFGEGSRLTVL.

The chain joins TRBV7-2 to TRBJ2-1; 9 nucleotides align to TRBD1. The V gene end was trimmed by 5 bases and the J gene end by 4 bases; junction bases not matched to a gene: 6. There are 15 residues in the CDR3. Germline loops: CDR1 SGHTA, CDR2 FQGNSA. The CDR3 sequence is CASSPDRGTYNEQFF. The CDR3 DNA is TGTGCCAGCAGCCCCGACAGGGGGACGTACAATGAGCAGTTCTTC.

This clone has more than one count but fewer than ten. This chain uses TRBV2 with TRBJ1-6, with no clear D. V shed 4 bases and J shed 8 bases, with 9 bases lying between them. This CDR3 contains 13 residues. CDR1 and CDR2 from the germline V gene are SNHLY and FYNNEI. Here the CDR3 reads CASSGLVDSPLHF. As DNA, the CDR3 is TGTGCCAGCAGTGGTCTGGTGGATTCACCCCTCCACTTT.

This rearrangement joins TRBV6-1 to TRBJ2-7; D call uncertain. The CDR3 is 14 amino acids. The ends were cut back, 2 bases at V and 2 bases at J, with 10 bases in the middle. CDR1 and CDR2 (germline): MNHNS, SASEGT. CDR3 in DNA: TGTGCCAGCAGTGAAAGGCCAGACACCTACGAGCAGTACGTC. Its protein is CASSERPDTYEQYV.

The V gene is TRBV5-4, the J gene TRBJ2-7; D may be TRBD1 (5 bases). Trimming shortened V by 0 bases and J by 9 bases, and 16 bases separated the two germline ends. The CDR3 sequence is 14 residues long. Germline CDR1 and CDR2: SGHNT and YYREEE (reference sequence). The CDR3 DNA reads as TGTGCCAGCAGCTTGGGAGGACACCGAGGTGGGCAGTACGTC. It codes for CASSLGGHRGGQYV.

This sequence joins TRBV19 and TRBJ2-7, with D perhaps being TRBD1 or TRBD2 (5 bases each). Trimming left V 10 bases short and J 3 bases short, with 10 bases between. Germline CDR1 is LNHDA and CDR2 is SQIVND (reference sequence). The CDR3 contains 11 residues. This CDR3 reads CATWDLYEQYF. The CDR3 nucleotides are TGTGCCACTTGGGACCTCTACGAGCAGTACTTC.